This TCR beta chain originates from a study of blood T cell repertoires in COVID-19. Study at large: Sites across the United States, Italy and Spain contributed samples from acute and convalescent COVID-19. T cells, B-cell-depleted T cells, or PBMCs provided the cDNA or gDNA that served as material.

Original processing notes: Nucleated cell counts were estimated from reference gene primer amplification. Profiled with immunoSEQ multiplex PCR; TCRdb holds only in-frame clones, not every one. V and J calls and clone size are copied from that table; D and trimming were computed from the DNA. Of under 200,000 clones in the sample, 80% were seen once. This TCR was sampled from a man in his sixties with acute or convalescent COVID-19. The sequenced sample was peripheral blood.

This chain's CDR3 is CASSISHQGVYSNQPQHF. The CDR3 region has the DNA TGTGCCAGTAGTATAAGTCACCAGGGTGTTTATAGCAATCAGCCCCAGCATTTT. The V gene is TRBV19, the J gene TRBJ1-5; TRBD1 might be the D (5 bases). Trimming removed 2 bases from V and 0 bases from J, with 17 bases in between. There are 18 residues in the CDR3. CDR1 is LNHDA, CDR2 SQIVND, per germline (reference sequence).